A single sample gave rise to the 18 T cell receptor beta chains below, sequenced in a study of shared clonotypes between healthy human individuals. Sequenced by immunoSEQ multiplex PCR; TCRdb stores in-frame clones only, minus some. The sample has under 2,500,000 clones, almost 96% seen once; the top ten hold approximately 0.13%. The sample taken for sequencing was naive CD4+ T cells sorted from blood. The subset was: CD45RA+ positively selected. These receptors originate from a man younger than 35 in good health.

V is TRBV2 and J is TRBJ2-1, with D unresolved. Germline CDR1 reads SNHLY; CDR2 reads FYNNEI. V shed 2 bases and J shed 8 bases, with 4 bases lying between them. The CDR3 totals 11 residues. CDR3 in DNA: TGTGCCAGCAGTGAACCCGATGAGCAGTTCTTC. Protein: CASSEPDEQFF.

V and J are TRBV6-6 and TRBJ1-1; 7 bases are shared with TRBD1. The V gene's germline CDR1 is MNHNY and CDR2 SVGAGI (reference sequence). The CDR3 length is 16 residues. J lost 6 bases, V lost 7 bases, and 17 bases had no gene match. The CDR3 loop is CASTDLTGLFSAEAFF. CDR3 nucleotides: TGTGCCAGCACCGACCTGACAGGGTTGTTTTCTGCTGAAGCTTTCTTT.

To note about this clone: Additional DNA sequences in this sample encode the identical CDR3. The chain recombines TRBV6-1 with TRBJ2-1; D call uncertain. The CDR3 totals 11 residues. Germline V gives CDR1 MNHNS, CDR2 SASEGT. The germline V and J ends were trimmed by 4 bases and 5 bases, with 3 bases remaining between them. The CDR3 loop reads CASSGNNEQFF. The DNA for the CDR3 is TGTGCCAGCAGTGGAAACAATGAGCAGTTCTTC.

The V and J genes are TRBV10-3 and TRBJ1-6; D is perhaps TRBD1 (5 bases). The germline CDR1 and CDR2 sequences are ENHRY and SYGVKD. The V gene lost 6 bases and the J gene lost 9 bases, with 12 bases spanning the gap. The CDR3 loop spans 13 amino acids. This CDR3 is CAIRDDRTSPLHF. The CDR3 DNA sequence: TGTGCCATCAGAGACGACAGAACTTCACCCCTCCACTTT.

This chain's CDR3 is CASREGARNTEAFF. The DNA for the CDR3 is TGTGCCAGCAGAGAGGGGGCTAGGAACACTGAAGCTTTCTTT. J is TRBJ1-1 and V is TRBV6-1; 7 positions agree with TRBD1. V lost 6 bases and J lost 1; bases outside the gene matches: 5. The CDR3 has 14 amino acids. Germline V CDR1 and CDR2: MNHNS, SASEGT.

V gene TRBV6-1 combines with J gene TRBJ1-5, with D uncertain. CDR3 length: 14 residues. Looked up from germline, CDR1 is MNHNS and CDR2 is SASEGT. Trimming took off 6 bases at V and 5 bases at J, with 14 bases between the two ends. Here the CDR3 DNA reads TGTGCCAGCAGCCCAAACAGAGTAGATCAGCCCCAGCATTTT. Protein product: CASSPNRVDQPQHF.

V is TRBV5-1 and J is TRBJ1-1; weak D call: TRBD1 (5 bases). CDR3 length equals 15 residues. V was shortened by 0 bases and J by 1 base, with 10 bases between the two germline ends. CDR1 and CDR2 (germline): SGHRS, YFSETQ. The CDR3 nucleotides read TGCGCCAGCAGCTTGGTGAGGGGCGAGAACACTGAAGCTTTCTTT. It specifies CASSLVRGENTEAFF.

This sequence joins TRBV7-8 and TRBJ2-7; D uncertain. Trimming took 1 base from V and 0 from J, leaving 7 bases between them. The CDR3 has 14 amino acids. In germline, CDR1 is SGHVS, CDR2 FQNEAQ. This chain's CDR3 is CASSLVWGSYEQYF. The CDR3 region has the DNA TGTGCCAGCAGCTTAGTCTGGGGCTCCTACGAGCAGTACTTC. The variable domain in full, with the rest retrieved from reference TRBV7-8 and TRBJ2-7, is GAGVSQSPRYKVAKRGQDVALRCDPISGHVSLFWYQQALGQGPEFLTYFQNEAQLDKSGLPSDRFFAERPEGSVSTLKIQRTQQEDSAVYLCASSLVWGSYEQYFGPGTRLTVT.

V gene TRBV9 combines with J gene TRBJ2-3; perhaps TRBD2 as D (6 bases). V shed 0 bases and J shed 2 bases, with 10 bases lying between them. The CDR3 is 15 residues long. Germline CDR1 and CDR2: SGDLS and YYNGEE. The CDR3 sequence: CASSVGLEITDTQYF. Written as DNA, the CDR3 is TGTGCCAGCAGCGTAGGACTAGAGATCACAGATACGCAGTATTTT. The whole variable domain, remainder taken from reference TRBV9 and TRBJ2-3, is DSGVTQTPKHLITATGQRVTLRCSPRSGDLSVYWYQQSLDQGLQFLIQYYNGEERAKGNILERFSAQQFPDLHSELNLSSLELGDSALYFCASSVGLEITDTQYFGPGTRLTVL.

The chain links TRBV7-2 to TRBJ2-5, with D perhaps TRBD2 (5 bases). This CDR3 has 13 amino acids. Germline values: CDR1 SGHTA, CDR2 FQGNSA. V was trimmed by 5 bases and J by 3 bases, leaving 10 bases between them. The CDR3 sequence: CASSRAGKETQYF. CDR3 nucleotides: TGTGCCAGCAGCCGAGCCGGGAAAGAGACCCAGTACTTC. Based on the CDR3 plus reference TRBV7-2 and TRBJ2-5, the full variable domain is GAGVSQSPSNKVTEKGKDVELRCDPISGHTALYWYRQSLGQGLEFLIYFQGNSAPDKSGLPSDRFSAERTGGSVSTLTIQRTQQEDSAVYLCASSRAGKETQYFGPGTRLLVL.

The gene calls are TRBV6-5 and TRBJ2-7; a weak D match, TRBD2 (6 bases). Germline V gives CDR1 MNHEY, CDR2 SVGAGI. The CDR3 length is 14 residues. The V end was cut by 10 bases, the J end by 3 bases, with 19 bases between. The CDR3 loop reads CATLLRGTDYEQYF. In DNA, the CDR3 is TGTGCCACCCTGCTCCGCGGGACGGACTACGAGCAGTACTTC.

For this clone: Other DNA sequences in this specimen translate into the identical CDR3. V usage is TRBV6-5 and J usage is TRBJ2-3; no firm D call. The CDR3 totals 13 residues. Trimming shortened V by 5 bases and J by 3 bases, and 9 bases separated the two germline ends. CDR1 is MNHEY, CDR2 SVGAGI, per germline. The CDR3 region has the DNA TGTGCCAGCAGTCGATTGGGGACAGATACGCAGTATTTT. Its translation: CASSRLGTDTQYF.

The V gene is TRBV9, the J gene TRBJ1-6; the match to TRBD1 covers 7 bases. CDR1 and CDR2 (germline): SGDLS, YYNGEE. This CDR3 is built from 15 residues. Trimming cost V 4 bases and J 6 bases; bases outside gene matches: 7. This CDR3 reads CASSPETGINSPLHF. The CDR3 coding sequence is TGTGCCAGCAGCCCAGAGACAGGGATTAATTCACCCCTCCACTTT.

The V and J genes are TRBV29-1 and TRBJ2-1, with D possibly TRBD1 on 7 matching bases. The CDR3 has 13 amino acids. From germline, CDR1 is SQVTM and CDR2 ANQGSEA. The V end was cut by 7 bases, the J end by 4 bases, with 14 bases between. The CDR3 sequence: CSAGGTNYNEQFF. CDR3 DNA: TGCAGCGCAGGGGGGACAAATTACAATGAGCAGTTCTTC.

Here the CDR3 DNA reads TGCGCCAGCAGTGGGTCGGAGGGAGTAGGAGAGACCCAGTACTTC. This gives the protein CASSGSEGVGETQYF. The chain couples TRBV10-2 to TRBJ2-5; D is perhaps TRBD2 (6 bases). The germline CDR1 and CDR2 sequences are WSHSY and SAAADI. Between the trimmed V and J ends, which lost 4 bases and 4 bases, there was a span of 16 bases. This CDR3 has 15 residues.

The chain couples TRBV10-3 to TRBJ1-3; D is undetermined. The CDR3 is 13 amino acids. Germline V gene sequence: CDR1 ENHRY, CDR2 SYGVKD. V was cut by 10 bases and J by 0 bases, with 10 bases left in between. CDR3 residues: CATSIYSGNTIYF. The CDR3 coding sequence is TGTGCCACCTCGATTTACTCTGGAAACACCATATATTTT.

The V gene is TRBV6-1, the J gene TRBJ1-2, with D uncertain. Germline V gene lookup returns CDR1 MNHNS and CDR2 SASEGT. Trimming took 5 bases from V and 1 from J, leaving 8 bases between them. The CDR3 spans 13 residues. The CDR3 DNA sequence: TGTGCCAGCAGTCAGGAACATAACTATGGCTACACCTTC. Translated: CASSQEHNYGYTF.

The chain employs TRBV7-3 and TRBJ2-2; D is undetermined. There are 15 residues in the CDR3. Trimming pared 3 bases from V and 1 base from J, leaving 9 bases between. Germline V lookup: CDR1 SGHTA, CDR2 FQGTGA. CDR3 sequence reads: CASSFARLNTGELFF. In DNA form, the CDR3 reads TGTGCCAGCAGCTTTGCCAGATTGAACACCGGGGAGCTGTTTTTT. Full variable domain (rest looked up from reference TRBV7-3 and TRBJ2-2): GAGVSQTPSNKVTEKGKYVELRCDPISGHTALYWYRQSLGQGPEFLIYFQGTGAADDSGLPNDRFFAVRPEGSVSTLKIQRTERGDSAVYLCASSFARLNTGELFFGEGSRLTVL.